This is a list of T cell receptor beta chains from one sample in a study of blood T cell repertoires in COVID-19. The protocol was immunoSEQ multiplex PCR, while the TCRdb copy is restricted to in-frame clones and leaves out a portion. The table lists around 700,000 clones, approximately 90% of them singletons. Source material: peripheral blood. The receptors shown here come from a woman between 18 and 30 years old with acute or convalescent COVID-19. Both conserved end residues are part of each CDR3. A D gene is named only where the DNA matches it firmly. A row's size may be missing; if present it is once, few, many or a size class.

CDR3nt	CDR3aa	abundance	d_gene	v_gene	j_gene
TGTGCCAGCAGCCATCAGGGTGCGGACAGGGGATTTTCTAACTATGGCTACACCTTC	CASSHQGADRGFSNYGYTF	NA	TRBD1	TRBV3-1/TRBV3-2	TRBJ1-2
TGTGCCAGCAGTCGACAGGGCTGGGGCTACACCTTC	CASSRQGWGYTF	NA	TRBD1	TRBV2	TRBJ1-2
TGTGCCAGCAGTTTAACGGTGGCGGCAGCCTTCGTTGAAGCTTTCTTT	CASSLTVAAAFVEAFF	NA	NA	TRBV27	TRBJ1-1
TGTGCCATCAGTGAAAGGGGGTATAGCAATCAGCCCCAGCATTTT	CAISERGYSNQPQHF	once	NA	TRBV10-3	TRBJ1-5
TGTGCCTGGGGGGGACATCTCGGTCAGCCCCAGCATTTT	CAWGGHLGQPQHF	once	NA	TRBV30	TRBJ1-5
TGCGCCAGCAGCTTGGTAGCGGGGGGTTACGAGCAGTACTTC	CASSLVAGGYEQYF	NA	TRBD2	TRBV5-1	TRBJ2-7
TGTGCCAGCTCACCACGGGACAGGGTCTATGGCTACACCTTC	CASSPRDRVYGYTF	NA	TRBD1	TRBV18	TRBJ1-2
TGTGCCAGCAGCCAGGGTAAATCTAATGAAAAACTGTTTTTT	CASSQGKSNEKLFF	NA	NA	TRBV7-9	TRBJ1-4
TGTGCCAGTAGTATAGATCTTACTGGTTACTATGGCTACACCTTC	CASSIDLTGYYGYTF	NA	NA	TRBV19	TRBJ1-2
TGCAGCGTTCTACTAGCCACTCCCTCGAACACTGAAGCTTTCTTT	CSVLLATPSNTEAFF	NA	NA	TRBV29-1	TRBJ1-1
TGTGCCAGCAGCGCCCCACGGGGGAGAGACGAGCAGTACTTC	CASSAPRGRDEQYF	NA	NA	TRBV7-9	TRBJ2-7
TGTGCCAGCAGCCATCCCACAGGCACTGAAGCTTTCTTT	CASSHPTGTEAFF	NA	NA	TRBV3-1/TRBV3-2	TRBJ1-1
TGTGCCAGCAGCATACAGGGGGCCCCCAGGAACACTGAAGCTTTCTTT	CASSIQGAPRNTEAFF	few	TRBD1	TRBV5-5	TRBJ1-1
TGTGCCTGGAGCGAAAGAGTTATCCCTTTCGAAAAACTGTTTTTT	CAWSERVIPFEKLFF	once	NA	TRBV30	TRBJ1-4
TGTGCCTCCACAGGGAATTGGGGCTATGGCTACACCTTC	CASTGNWGYGYTF	NA	NA	TRBV6-5	TRBJ1-2
TGTGCCAGTAGTATAGATCGCGGGGAGCTGTTTTTT	CASSIDRGELFF	NA	NA	TRBV19	TRBJ2-2
TGTGCCAGCAGCTCAACAGTGAACACTGAAGCTTTCTTT	CASSSTVNTEAFF	NA	NA	TRBV27	TRBJ1-1
TGTGCCAGCAGCCCACGGGGGACAGGGGCCCTTGAAAAACTGTTTTTT	CASSPRGTGALEKLFF	NA	TRBD1	TRBV3-1/TRBV3-2	TRBJ1-4
TGTGCCAGTAGTCCTACAGGTTTTGCAGGGACTGAAGCTTTCTTT	CASSPTGFAGTEAFF	NA	NA	TRBV6-5	TRBJ1-1
TGTGCCAGCAGGCCTGTGGCCACTGAAGCTTTCTTT	CASRPVATEAFF	NA	NA	TRBV6-2/TRBV6-3	TRBJ1-1